Below, one T cell receptor beta chain is given with its context. Trimming pared 0 bases from V and 6 bases from J, leaving 5 bases between. Per germline, CDR1 SGHTA and CDR2 FQGTGA. CDR3 size: 13 residues. The data were obtained in a study of blood T cell repertoires in COVID-19. Across the study: Sites in the United States, Italy and Spain provided acute and convalescent COVID-19 samples.

This table comes from immunoSEQ multiplex PCR, and its TCRdb copy is limited to in-frame clones, with some not included. The data contain around 130,000 clones, 75% to 90% of them singletons. The chain has TRBV7-3 and TRBJ2-2; D perhaps matches TRBD2 (5 bases). Sequenced: peripheral blood. This sequence was found in a man in his fifties or sixties with active or convalescent COVID-19. CDR3 in DNA: TGTGCCAGCAGCTTAACGAGGGCCGGGGAGCTGTTTTTT. Translating gives CASSLTRAGELFF.